The 25 T cell receptor beta chains reported below all come from one sample, sequenced in a study of shared clonotypes between healthy human individuals. Profiling relied on immunoSEQ multiplex PCR, and the TCRdb table lists in-frame clones only, not all of them. The repertoire includes under 1 million clones, 96% of them detected once, and approximately 0.2% sits in the top ten. Naive CD8 cells comprised CD45RO-negative, CCR7-positively selected cells, excluding terminally differentiated effector memory CD45RA+ cells. Material: naive CD8+ T cells sorted from blood. Every receptor here comes from a man between 25 and 39 years old in good health.

J is TRBJ2-1 and V is TRBV4-2, with D hard to call. V lost 0 bases, J lost 1 base, and 10 bases lay in between. Germline V lookup: CDR1 LGHNA, CDR2 YNFKEQ. This CDR3 has 16 amino acids. CDR3 sequence (DNA): TGTGCCAGCAGCCAAGATTCCGGGCCGTCCTACAATGAGCAGTTCTTC. This codes for CASSQDSGPSYNEQFF.

J is TRBJ2-1 and V is TRBV10-3, with 11 nucleotides matching TRBD2. The CDR3 extends over 15 amino acids. V was pared by 6 bases and J by 8 bases, with 9 bases of the junction left unmatched. Germline V gene sequence: CDR1 ENHRY, CDR2 SYGVKD. The DNA for the CDR3 is TGTGCCATCAGGGAGACTAGCGGGATTTGGTATGAGCAGTTCTTC. It is translated as CAIRETSGIWYEQFF.

This clone is a singleton in its sample. The chain recombines TRBV19 with TRBJ2-7; D possibly corresponds to TRBD2 (6 bases). Trimming shortened V by 3 bases and J by 2 bases, and 11 bases separated the two germline ends. The germline gives CDR1 LNHDA, CDR2 SQIVND (reference sequence). CDR3 length equals 14 residues. CDR3 nucleotides: TGTGCCAGTAGTATGGTTCTAGCGACCTACGAGCAGTACTTC. Amino acid sequence: CASSMVLATYEQYF.

The V gene is TRBV27, the J gene TRBJ2-3; D uncertain. V was cut by 3 bases and J by 10 bases, with 14 bases left in between. Germline CDR1 reads MNHEY; CDR2 reads SMNVEV (reference sequence). The CDR3 spans 13 residues. This chain's CDR3 is CASSFGTSRAQYF. The DNA for the CDR3 is TGTGCCAGCAGTTTTGGAACCTCCCGGGCGCAGTATTTT.

The chain joins TRBV5-4 to TRBJ2-7; D not resolved. This CDR3 is built from 18 residues. Trimming left V 2 bases short and J 0 bases short, with 21 bases between. Germline V CDR1 and CDR2: SGHNT, YYREEE (reference sequence). The CDR3 spells CASSLTVVTLPSSYEQYF. The CDR3 nucleotides are TGTGCCAGCAGCTTAACCGTGGTGACGCTCCCTAGCTCCTACGAGCAGTACTTC.

The J gene is TRBJ2-5, the V gene TRBV7-9; perhaps TRBD1 as D (5 bases). The CDR3 loop spans 13 amino acids. The V end lost 8 bases, the J end lost 8 bases, and 18 bases lay between the germline ends. Germline V gives CDR1 SEHNR, CDR2 FQNEAQ (reference sequence). This chain's CDR3 is CASSPRNQGTQYF. CDR3 in DNA: TGTGCCAGCTCCCCCAGGAATCAGGGAACCCAGTACTTC.

The V and J genes are TRBV9 and TRBJ2-7; D is possibly TRBD2 (6 bases). Germline CDR1 is SGDLS and CDR2 is YYNGEE. The V gene lost 0 bases and the J gene lost 1 base, with 11 bases spanning the gap. This CDR3 has 15 amino acids. The DNA for the CDR3 is TGTGCCAGCAGCGTAGGCGGGGTCGATTCCTACGAGCAGTACTTC. This codes for CASSVGGVDSYEQYF.

This chain uses TRBV7-9 with TRBJ2-3; either TRBD1 or TRBD2 may fit D (5 bases each). Germline assignment: CDR1 SEHNR and CDR2 FQNEAQ (reference sequence). This CDR3 has 15 residues. V was shortened by 4 bases and J by 2 bases, with 13 bases between the two germline ends. The CDR3 spells CASSSRGYDTDTQYF. CDR3 DNA sequence: TGTGCCAGCAGCTCTCGGGGCTATGACACAGATACGCAGTATTTT.

The rearrangement joins TRBV7-9 to TRBJ2-1; 9 nucleotides agree with TRBD2. CDR3 length equals 16 residues. With V trimmed by 5 bases and J by 4 bases, 9 bases remained unmatched. Germline assignment: CDR1 SEHNR and CDR2 FQNEAQ (reference sequence). CDR3 nucleotide sequence: TGTGCCAGCAGCCTAAGCGGGAGGTTGGGGTACAATGAGCAGTTCTTC. Translated, it gives CASSLSGRLGYNEQFF.

V and J are TRBV7-8 and TRBJ2-1; 10 bases are a match to TRBD2. The V gene's germline CDR1 is SGHVS and CDR2 FQNEAQ. J gave up 8 bases and V 6 bases, and 10 bases lay outside the gene matches. The CDR3 has 15 residues. CDR3: CASSRTSGVADEQFF. CDR3 DNA: TGTGCCAGCAGTCGAACTAGCGGGGTAGCGGATGAGCAGTTCTTC. Full variable domain (remainder filled in from reference TRBV7-8 and TRBJ2-1): GAGVSQSPRYKVAKRGQDVALRCDPISGHVSLFWYQQALGQGPEFLTYFQNEAQLDKSGLPSDRFFAERPEGSVSTLKIQRTQQEDSAVYLCASSRTSGVADEQFFGPGTRLTVL.

This clone was seen just once. The V call is TRBV7-8, the J call TRBJ2-1, with D perhaps matching TRBD2 (5 bases). This CDR3 is built from 15 residues. V was clipped by 5 bases and J by 10 bases, with 21 bases between them. The germline gives CDR1 SGHVS, CDR2 FQNEAQ. DNA for the CDR3: TGTGCCAGCAGCCCCGCGGCGGACTCTGTACTGGAGCAGTTCTTC. Protein: CASSPAADSVLEQFF.

The V gene is TRBV10-2, the J gene TRBJ2-3; 13 positions match TRBD2. Germline CDR1 is WSHSY and CDR2 is SAAADI. The CDR3 is 16 amino acids. The junction had 4 bases not matched to a gene; V was cut back by 3 bases and J by 4 bases. CDR3 DNA sequence: TGCGCCAGCAGTGAAGGGACTAGCGGGGCCGCAGATACGCAGTATTTT. This codes for CASSEGTSGAADTQYF.

This clone appeared a few times. The same CDR3 also results from other DNA sequences found in this sample. This sequence joins TRBV2 and TRBJ2-7; D not certain. The CDR3 length is 10 residues. CDR1 and CDR2 from the germline V gene are SNHLY and FYNNEI. The V end lost 6 bases, the J end lost 3 bases, and 3 bases lay between the germline ends. The CDR3 region is CASRGYEQYF. In DNA form, the CDR3 reads TGTGCCAGCAGGGGCTACGAGCAGTACTTC.

The CDR3 DNA reads as TGTGCCAGCAGGTCGGGACAGGGGGCTGACGAGCAGTACTTC. It translates to CASRSGQGADEQYF. The genes are TRBV2 and TRBJ2-7; 12 positions agree with TRBD1. The junction had 5 bases not matched to a gene; V was cut back by 6 bases and J by 5 bases. Germline loops: CDR1 SNHLY, CDR2 FYNNEI. The CDR3 is 14 amino acids. Variable domain in full (rest from reference TRBV2 and TRBJ2-7): EPEVTQTPSHQVTQMGQEVILRCVPISNHLYFYWYRQILGQKVEFLVSFYNNEISEKSEIFDDQFSVERPDGSNFTLKIRSTKLEDSAMYFCASRSGQGADEQYFGPGTRLTVT.

The chain recombines TRBV7-2 with TRBJ2-1, with TRBD1 identical over 7 bases. Germline V gene lookup returns CDR1 SGHTA and CDR2 FQGNSA. J gave up 5 bases and V 4 bases, and 14 bases lay outside the gene matches. CDR3 length: 17 amino acids. The CDR3 region is CASSSAYRGPVNNEQFF. The CDR3 DNA reads as TGTGCCAGCAGCTCGGCGTACAGGGGTCCCGTCAACAATGAGCAGTTCTTC.

The V and J genes are TRBV6-6 and TRBJ2-2, with D possibly being TRBD1 (6 bases). V was shortened by 2 bases and J by 6 bases, with 16 bases between the two germline ends. The CDR3 totals 16 residues. Looked up from germline, CDR1 is MNHNY and CDR2 is SVGAGI (reference sequence). CDR3 sequence: CASSYSAGARSGELFF. CDR3 in DNA: TGTGCCAGCAGTTACAGTGCAGGGGCGAGGTCCGGGGAGCTGTTTTTT.

The rearrangement uses TRBV4-2 and TRBJ2-7; possible D gene TRBD2, 6 bases. V was trimmed by 0 bases and J by 3 bases, leaving 12 bases between them. CDR1 is LGHNA, CDR2 YNFKEQ, per germline. This CDR3 has 15 residues. Here the CDR3 reads CASSQEMAAGYEQYF. The DNA for the CDR3 is TGTGCCAGCAGCCAAGAGATGGCAGCGGGCTACGAGCAGTACTTC.

This clone was detected only once. The sample carries other DNA sequences with the same CDR3. As DNA, the CDR3 is TGTGCCAGCAGCTCCTTAACCGGGGAGCTGTTTTTT. Amino acids: CASSSLTGELFF. The chain carries TRBV7-9 and TRBJ2-2; no reliable D call. Trimming removed 4 bases from V and 5 bases from J, with 5 bases in between. The CDR3 runs to 12 residues. Germline V CDR1 and CDR2: SEHNR, FQNEAQ (reference sequence).

With regard to this clone: The DNA is left out, because the CDR3 cannot be placed on it with certainty; the CDR3 is given as TCRdb lists it. The chain combines TRBV28 with TRBJ2-7; the table gives TRBD1 as D, unverified against the DNA. The CDR3 spans 14 residues, counting both ends. Germline CDR1 is MDHEN and CDR2 is SYDVKM. The CDR3: CASSSSQGSDEQYF.

The chain uses TRBV27 and TRBJ2-1; tentatively, D is TRBD2 (5 bases). Germline V CDR1 and CDR2: MNHEY, SMNVEV (reference sequence). Trimming took 6 bases from V and 6 from J, leaving 12 bases between them. The CDR3 runs to 13 residues. In DNA, the CDR3 is TGTGCCAGCAGGCTAAGCGGCACCAATGAGCAGTTCTTC. Its translation: CASRLSGTNEQFF.

The V call is TRBV14, the J call TRBJ2-7; no definite D call. Looked up from germline, CDR1 is SGHDN and CDR2 is FVKESK. This CDR3 region has 14 residues. Trimming removed 0 bases from V and 7 bases from J, with 13 bases in between. Written as DNA, the CDR3 is TGTGCCAGCAGCCAAGATCTGGACGGCCTGGAGCAGTACTTC. Residues: CASSQDLDGLEQYF. The variable domain in full, completed from reference TRBV14 and TRBJ2-7, reads EAGVTQFPSHSVIEKGQTVTLRCDPISGHDNLYWYRRVMGKEIKFLLHFVKESKQDESGMPNNRFLAERTGGTYSTLKVQPAELEDSGVYFCASSQDLDGLEQYFGPGTRLTVT.

The chain combines TRBV2 with TRBJ1-5; TRBD1 matches at 8 bases. The CDR3 runs to 13 residues. Germline CDR1 reads SNHLY; CDR2 reads FYNNEI. The J segment lost 2 bases and the V segment lost 8 bases, leaving 2 bases of the junction unmatched. As DNA, the CDR3 is TGTGCCAGCGGGGGACAGGGCAATCAGCCCCAGCATTTT. As protein: CASGGQGNQPQHF.

This chain uses TRBV18 with TRBJ2-3; 9 bases match TRBD1. The CDR3 length is 14 residues. Germline CDR1 is KGHSH and CDR2 is LQKENI. The junction had 3 bases not matched to a gene; V was cut back by 2 bases and J by 6 bases. DNA for the CDR3: TGTGCCAGCTCACCAGGGACAGGGTTGGATACGCAGTATTTT. Translated: CASSPGTGLDTQYF.

This clone was seen only a few times. The sample has other DNA sequences that encode this CDR3 too. V is TRBV7-9 and J is TRBJ2-7, with D uncertain. The germline V gene encodes CDR1 SEHNR and CDR2 FQNEAQ (reference sequence). The CDR3 consists of 11 residues. The V and J ends lost 6 bases and 2 bases respectively, with 5 bases between them. The CDR3 DNA is TGTGCCAGCAGTAAGACCTACGAGCAGTACTTC. Translation: CASSKTYEQYF.

This clone appeared a single time. The chain has TRBV29-1 and TRBJ1-1, with a possible D match to TRBD1 (5 bases). Germline V gives CDR1 SQVTM, CDR2 ANQGSEA. The CDR3 contains 12 residues. CDR3 in DNA: TGCAGTTGGGACGGGCCATCGACTGAAGCTTTCTTT. Encoded protein: CSWDGPSTEAFF.